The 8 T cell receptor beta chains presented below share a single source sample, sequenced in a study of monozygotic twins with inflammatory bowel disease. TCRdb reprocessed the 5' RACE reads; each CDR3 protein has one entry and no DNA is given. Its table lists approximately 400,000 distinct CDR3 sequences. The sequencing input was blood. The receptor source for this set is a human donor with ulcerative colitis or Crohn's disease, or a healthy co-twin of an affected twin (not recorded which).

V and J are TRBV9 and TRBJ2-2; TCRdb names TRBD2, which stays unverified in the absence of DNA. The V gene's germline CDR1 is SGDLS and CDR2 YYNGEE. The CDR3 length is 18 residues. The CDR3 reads CASSVGPSGAATTGELFF. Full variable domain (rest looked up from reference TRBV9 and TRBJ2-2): DSGVTQTPKHLITATGQRVTLRCSPRSGDLSVYWYQQSLDQGLQFLIQYYNGEERAKGNILERFSAQQFPDLHSELNLSSLELGDSALYFCASSVGPSGAATTGELFFGEGSRLTVL.

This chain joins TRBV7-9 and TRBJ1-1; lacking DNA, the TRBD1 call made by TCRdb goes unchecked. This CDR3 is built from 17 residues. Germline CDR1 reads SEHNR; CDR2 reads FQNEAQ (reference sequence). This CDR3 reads CASSPSGTGSIGTEAFF.

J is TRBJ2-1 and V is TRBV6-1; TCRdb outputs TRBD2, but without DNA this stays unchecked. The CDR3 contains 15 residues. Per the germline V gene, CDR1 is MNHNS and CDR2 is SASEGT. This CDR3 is CASTLLAGGPNEQFF.

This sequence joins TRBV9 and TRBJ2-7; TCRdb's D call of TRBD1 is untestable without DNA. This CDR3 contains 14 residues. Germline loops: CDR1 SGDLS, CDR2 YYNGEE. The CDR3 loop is CASSAGQSSYEQYF.

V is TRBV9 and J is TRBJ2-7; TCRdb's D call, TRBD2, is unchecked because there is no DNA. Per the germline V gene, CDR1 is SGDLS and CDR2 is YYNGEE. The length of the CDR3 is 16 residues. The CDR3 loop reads CASSPHPSGSSGGQYF.

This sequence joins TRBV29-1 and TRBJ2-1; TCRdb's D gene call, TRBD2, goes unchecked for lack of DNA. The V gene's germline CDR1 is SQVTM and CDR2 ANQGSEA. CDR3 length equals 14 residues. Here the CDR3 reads CSVEDLSGRNEQFF.

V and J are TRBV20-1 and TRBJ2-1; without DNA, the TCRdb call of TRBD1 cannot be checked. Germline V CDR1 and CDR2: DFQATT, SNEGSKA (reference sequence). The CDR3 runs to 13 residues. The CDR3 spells CSARGQGTGGQFF.

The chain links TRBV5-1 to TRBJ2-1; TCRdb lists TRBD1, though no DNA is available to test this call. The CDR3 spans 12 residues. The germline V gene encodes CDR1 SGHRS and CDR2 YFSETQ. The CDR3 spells CASSPKKGGQFF.